A single TCR beta chain is shown here with its context. In the study's own analysis: Nucleated cell counts were estimated from reference gene primer amplification. Measured with immunoSEQ multiplex PCR; TCRdb has only the in-frame clones, and not every one. For V, J and clone size, that table is used; D and trimming come from the DNA. The sample holds fewer than 250,000 clones, around four fifths seen once. These data originate in a study of blood T cell repertoires in COVID-19. Study-level information: Italy, Spain and the United States were the sources of the convalescent and acute COVID-19 samples. T cells, B-cell-depleted T cells, or PBMCs supplied cDNA or gDNA.

The CDR3 loop spans 15 amino acids. The V and J ends lost 3 bases and 4 bases, in that order; junction bases with no gene match: 6. Germline CDR1 is SGHTA and CDR2 is FQGNSA. This sequence was found in a woman at least 80 years old with acute or convalescent COVID-19. Sequences were obtained from peripheral blood. The chain is built from TRBV7-2 and TRBJ2-5, with 9 bases matching TRBD2. The CDR3 DNA is TGTGCCAGCAGCTTGGGCGGGGGGGCCTCAGAGACCCAGTACTTC. Translation gives CASSLGGGASETQYF.